The 25 T cell receptor beta chains in this list originate from one sample, sequenced in a study of patients and donors after allogeneic stem cell transplantation. TCRdb re-called the RT-PCR reads through MiXCR, storing one row per CDR3 protein. Among more than 150,000 distinct CDR3 sequences listed, around 41% were seen once. What was sequenced was blood, either unsorted or a sorted T cell fraction (not recorded which). The source of these receptors is a human donor who was either an allogeneic HSCT recipient or a stem cell or donor lymphocyte infusion donor (not recorded which). It is not recorded whose cells these are; they may come from a transplant donor.

The rearrangement links TRBV3-1 to TRBJ2-7; 10 positions agree with TRBD2. Germline trimming cut 1 base from V and 5 bases from J; bases unmatched to any gene: 8. CDR3 length: 16 residues. Germline lookup yields CDR1 LGHDT and CDR2 YNNKEL (reference sequence). CDR3 sequence (DNA): TGTGCCAGCAGCCAAGGACTAGCGGGTAATCTCCACGAGCAGTACTTC. This gives the protein CASSQGLAGNLHEQYF.

Only a few counts were recorded for this clonotype. The J gene is TRBJ2-1, the V gene TRBV4-3; D gene uncertain. This CDR3 spans 16 amino acids. The ends were cut back, 0 bases at V and 7 bases at J, with 16 bases in the middle. Germline lookup yields CDR1 LGHNA and CDR2 YSLEER. Here the CDR3 reads CASSQERSGFPNEQFF. The CDR3 DNA reads as TGCGCCAGCAGCCAAGAGCGGAGTGGGTTTCCGAATGAGCAGTTCTTC.

The rearrangement uses TRBV28 and TRBJ2-7, with D unresolved. This CDR3 region has 11 residues. In germline, CDR1 is MDHEN, CDR2 SYDVKM. Trimming left V 5 bases short and J 10 bases short, with 12 bases between. The CDR3 is CASSLDVEQYF. In DNA form, the CDR3 reads TGTGCCAGCAGTCTGGACGTTGAACAGTACTTC.

CDR3 region: CASSLGHGDTDTQYF. The CDR3, as DNA: TGTGCCAGCAGTTTAGGGCACGGGGACACAGATACGCAGTATTTT. This chain joins TRBV12-3 or TRBV12-4 and TRBJ2-3, with D possibly matching TRBD2 (5 bases). V gave up 1 base and J gave up 2 bases, with 10 bases separating them. The CDR3 is 15 residues long.

This clonotype has only one observation. The chain employs TRBV12-3 or TRBV12-4 and TRBJ1-2; 8 bases are shared with TRBD1. CDR3 length equals 12 residues. The trim removed 6 bases at V and 8 bases at J, leaving 5 bases unmatched. CDR3 sequence (DNA): TGTGCCAGCAGGGACAGGGTTAACGGCTACACCTTC. Its translation is CASRDRVNGYTF.

The gene calls are TRBV12-3 or TRBV12-4 and TRBJ1-2; D is possibly TRBD1 (5 bases). V shed 3 bases and J shed 0 bases, with 8 bases lying between them. The CDR3 has 14 amino acids. CDR3 region: CASSFGDPNYGYTF. DNA for the CDR3: TGTGCCAGCAGTTTCGGGGACCCTAACTATGGCTACACCTTC.

The rearrangement joins TRBV7-8 to TRBJ2-1, with 11 positions matching TRBD2. The CDR3 extends over 17 amino acids. Germline V gives CDR1 SGHVS, CDR2 FQNEAQ. J gave up 4 bases and V 5 bases, and 10 bases lay outside the gene matches. CDR3 region: CASSRGTSGDSYNEQFF. CDR3 nucleotide sequence: TGTGCCAGCAGCCGTGGGACTAGCGGAGACTCTTACAATGAGCAGTTCTTC.

This clonotype was counted only a few times. The CDR3: CASRRGSHGLPNEQFF. As DNA, the CDR3 is TGTGCCAGCAGGCGCGGAAGTCACGGACTTCCGAATGAGCAGTTCTTC. V usage is TRBV4-2 and J usage is TRBJ2-1, with a possible D match to TRBD2 (5 bases). CDR3 length: 16 amino acids. V was cut by 6 bases and J by 7 bases, with 22 bases left in between. The germline CDR1 and CDR2 sequences are LGHNA and YNFKEQ.

This chain links TRBV4-3 with TRBJ2-3; no definite D call. The CDR3 loop spans 15 amino acids. CDR1 and CDR2 from the germline V gene are LGHNA and YSLEER. Trimming cost V 0 bases and J 0 bases, with 7 bases left between them. The CDR3 protein is CASSQDMGSTDTQYF. The DNA of the CDR3 is TGCGCCAGCAGCCAAGATATGGGGAGCACAGATACGCAGTATTTT.

V gene TRBV9 combines with J gene TRBJ2-1; tentatively, D is TRBD1 (5 bases). The CDR3 extends over 14 amino acids. The ends were cut back, 0 bases at V and 8 bases at J, with 12 bases in the middle. The germline V gene encodes CDR1 SGDLS and CDR2 YYNGEE. The CDR3 region is CASSVGPSGHEQFF. The DNA for the CDR3 is TGTGCCAGCAGCGTAGGGCCCTCAGGGCATGAGCAGTTCTTC.

The chain combines TRBV27 with TRBJ2-5; D may be TRBD1 (6 bases). CDR1 is MNHEY, CDR2 SMNVEV, per germline (reference sequence). V lost 2 bases, J lost 5 bases, and 12 bases lay in between. The CDR3 covers 14 residues. CDR3 sequence: CASSLGGGWETQYF. Written as DNA, the CDR3 is TGTGCCAGCAGTTTAGGGGGCGGATGGGAGACCCAGTACTTC.

This clonotype has just a few counts. The rearrangement uses TRBV12-3 or TRBV12-4 and TRBJ1-1; D is ambiguous. The ends were cut back, 7 bases at V and 6 bases at J, with 9 bases in the middle. The CDR3 has 11 residues. CDR3 residues: CASTRRAEAFF. CDR3 nucleotide sequence: TGTGCCAGCACCCGCCGGGCTGAAGCTTTCTTT.

J is TRBJ2-2 and V is TRBV5-1; possible D gene TRBD2, 6 bases. The CDR3 covers 16 residues. V shed 1 base and J shed 2 bases, with 12 bases lying between them. The V gene's germline CDR1 is SGHRS and CDR2 YFSETQ. Here the CDR3 DNA reads TGCGCCAGCAGCTTGTACCGGGACTCTAACACCGGGGAGCTGTTTTTT. Its protein product is CASSLYRDSNTGELFF.

This clonotype was detected only once. This chain links TRBV12-3 or TRBV12-4 with TRBJ2-3; D might be TRBD2 (5 bases). This CDR3 is 13 amino acids long. Trimming left V 3 bases short and J 4 bases short, with 8 bases between. CDR3 sequence reads: CASSFPDSDTQYF. The CDR3 nucleotides read TGTGCCAGCAGTTTTCCGGACTCAGATACGCAGTATTTT.

The CDR3 DNA reads TGTGCCAGCAGCCACCCCACAGCGGGAGGCCTAGGTACGCAGTATTTT. Translation: CASSHPTAGGLGTQYF. This rearrangement joins TRBV3-1 to TRBJ2-3, with TRBD2 matching over 9 bases. The CDR3 covers 16 residues. Losses at the gene ends were 3 bases for V and 8 bases for J; bases not matched to a gene: 12. Germline V gene data show CDR1 as LGHDT and CDR2 as YNNKEL (reference sequence).

Only a few counts were recorded for this clonotype. The V call is TRBV6-5, the J call TRBJ1-5, with D unresolved. V gave up 0 bases and J gave up 11 bases, with 14 bases separating them. The CDR3 contains 14 residues. In germline, CDR1 is MNHEY, CDR2 SVGAGI. CDR3 nucleotide sequence: TGTGCCAGCAGTTACTCGGGGAGGGAGGTGGCCCAGCATTTT. Its protein product is CASSYSGREVAQHF.

This clonotype was seen more than once but under ten times. The chain recombines TRBV18 with TRBJ1-6; TRBD1 aligns across 8 bases. The CDR3 is 15 amino acids. Germline V gene data show CDR1 as KGHSH and CDR2 as LQKENI. The junction had 9 bases not matched to a gene; V was cut back by 3 bases and J by 11 bases. The CDR3 nucleotides read TGTGCCAGCTCACCTTTGGACAGGGAGGGTGCACCCCTCCACTTT. Translated: CASSPLDREGAPLHF.

This clonotype was recorded a few times. The chain joins TRBV12-3 or TRBV12-4 to TRBJ1-1, with D tentatively TRBD1 (5 bases). The CDR3 has 14 amino acids. The ends were cut back, 1 base at V and 3 bases at J, with 9 bases in the middle. CDR3 region: CASSLVVGDTEAFF. As DNA, the CDR3 is TGTGCCAGCAGTTTAGTGGTGGGGGACACTGAAGCTTTCTTT.

This clonotype was picked up a small number of times. The chain couples TRBV7-2 to TRBJ2-3; the match to TRBD2 covers 11 bases. V was clipped by 1 base and J by 5 bases; unmatched bases: 5. CDR1 is SGHTA and CDR2 is FQGNSA in the germline V gene. There are 16 residues in the CDR3. The CDR3 coding sequence is TGTGCCAGCAGCTTAGATAGCGGGAGGGCCAAAGATACGCAGTATTTT. Translating gives CASSLDSGRAKDTQYF.

The genes are TRBV4-3 and TRBJ1-3, with a tentative D call TRBD1 (5 bases). The germline gives CDR1 LGHNA, CDR2 YSLEER. The V end was cut by 0 bases, the J end by 0 bases, with 12 bases between. This CDR3 contains 17 residues. This chain's CDR3 is CASSQDFRTPSGNTIYF. In DNA form, the CDR3 reads TGCGCCAGCAGCCAAGATTTCAGGACACCCTCTGGAAACACCATATATTTT.

This chain links TRBV7-2 with TRBJ1-1, with TRBD1 as a possible D gene (6 bases). The CDR3 covers 13 residues. V was pared by 1 base and J by 6 bases, with 9 bases between. The germline V gene has CDR1 SGHTA and CDR2 FQGNSA. DNA for the CDR3: TGTGCCAGCAGCTTAGAAGGGGGTGCTGAAGCTTTCTTT. It is translated as CASSLEGGAEAFF. The full variable domain, completed using reference TRBV7-2 and TRBJ1-1, is GAGVSQSPSNKVTEKGKDVELRCDPISGHTALYWYRQSLGQGLEFLIYFQGNSAPDKSGLPSDRFSAERTGGSVSTLTIQRTQQEDSAVYLCASSLEGGAEAFFGQGTRLTVV.

V usage is TRBV29-1 and J usage is TRBJ2-1, with TRBD2 as a possible D gene (5 bases). Trimming removed 4 bases at V and 5 bases at J, with 9 bases between. Germline lookup yields CDR1 SQVTM and CDR2 ANQGSEA. The CDR3 is 12 amino acids. The CDR3, as DNA: TGCAGCGTTGGAGGGCGGGACAATGAGCAGTTCTTC. Translating it yields CSVGGRDNEQFF.

V and J are TRBV20-1 and TRBJ1-5, with TRBD1 as a possible D gene (5 bases). The CDR3 is made up of 13 amino acids. Deletions cut 7 bases from V and 6 bases from J, with 16 bases between. Per germline, CDR1 DFQATT and CDR2 SNEGSKA (reference sequence). This chain's CDR3 is CSVRTGTGQPQHF. In DNA form, the CDR3 reads TGCAGTGTTAGGACGGGGACCGGTCAGCCCCAGCATTTT.

The V gene is TRBV9, the J gene TRBJ2-1, with TRBD2 matching 7 bases. Per germline, CDR1 SGDLS and CDR2 YYNGEE. Trimming cost V 4 bases and J 9 bases; bases outside gene matches: 7. CDR3 length equals 13 residues. The CDR3 region is CASSSRLATEQFF. The CDR3 DNA reads TGTGCCAGCAGCAGTCGACTAGCCACTGAGCAGTTCTTC.

This clonotype appeared a few times. This sequence joins TRBV4-3 and TRBJ1-1; TRBD1 agrees at 8 bases. With 0 bases clipped from V and 0 bases from J, the junction kept 6 bases outside the gene matches. The CDR3 covers 17 residues. The germline V gene encodes CDR1 LGHNA and CDR2 YSLEER. CDR3 protein: CASSQEPQGAMNTEAFF. The CDR3 bases are TGCGCCAGCAGCCAAGAGCCCCAGGGGGCAATGAACACTGAAGCTTTCTTT.